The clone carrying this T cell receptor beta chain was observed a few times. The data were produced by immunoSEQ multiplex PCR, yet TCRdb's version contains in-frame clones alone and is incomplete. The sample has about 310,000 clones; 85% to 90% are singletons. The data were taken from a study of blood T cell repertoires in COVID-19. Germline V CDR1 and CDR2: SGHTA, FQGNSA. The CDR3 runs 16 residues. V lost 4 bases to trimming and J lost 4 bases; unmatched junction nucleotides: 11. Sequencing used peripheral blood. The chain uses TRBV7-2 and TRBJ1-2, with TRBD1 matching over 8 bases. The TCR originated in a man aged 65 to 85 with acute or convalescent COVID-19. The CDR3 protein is CASSSGTGLNLYGYTF. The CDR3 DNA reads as TGTGCCAGCAGCTCCGGGACAGGTCTCAACCTCTATGGCTACACCTTC.